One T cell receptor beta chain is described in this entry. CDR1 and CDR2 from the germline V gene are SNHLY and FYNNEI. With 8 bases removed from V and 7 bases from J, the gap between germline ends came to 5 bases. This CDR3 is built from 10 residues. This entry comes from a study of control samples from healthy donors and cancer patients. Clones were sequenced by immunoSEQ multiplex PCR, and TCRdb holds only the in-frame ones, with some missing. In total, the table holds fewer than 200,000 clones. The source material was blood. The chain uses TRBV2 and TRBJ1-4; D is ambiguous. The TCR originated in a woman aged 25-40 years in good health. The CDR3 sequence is CASFSEKLFF. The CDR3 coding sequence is TGTGCCAGCTTTAGTGAAAAACTGTTTTTT.